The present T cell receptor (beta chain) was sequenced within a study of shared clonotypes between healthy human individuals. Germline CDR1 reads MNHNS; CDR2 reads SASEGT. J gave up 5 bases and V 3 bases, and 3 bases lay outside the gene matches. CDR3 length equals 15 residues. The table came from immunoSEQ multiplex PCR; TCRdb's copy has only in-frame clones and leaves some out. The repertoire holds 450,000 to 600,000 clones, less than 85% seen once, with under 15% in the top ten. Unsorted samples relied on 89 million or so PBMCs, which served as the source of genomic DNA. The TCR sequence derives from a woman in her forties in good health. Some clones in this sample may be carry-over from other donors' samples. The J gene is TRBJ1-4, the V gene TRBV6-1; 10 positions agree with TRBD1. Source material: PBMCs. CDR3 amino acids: CASSEATGGNEKLFF. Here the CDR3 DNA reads TGTGCCAGCAGTGAGGCGACAGGGGGCAATGAAAAACTGTTTTTT.